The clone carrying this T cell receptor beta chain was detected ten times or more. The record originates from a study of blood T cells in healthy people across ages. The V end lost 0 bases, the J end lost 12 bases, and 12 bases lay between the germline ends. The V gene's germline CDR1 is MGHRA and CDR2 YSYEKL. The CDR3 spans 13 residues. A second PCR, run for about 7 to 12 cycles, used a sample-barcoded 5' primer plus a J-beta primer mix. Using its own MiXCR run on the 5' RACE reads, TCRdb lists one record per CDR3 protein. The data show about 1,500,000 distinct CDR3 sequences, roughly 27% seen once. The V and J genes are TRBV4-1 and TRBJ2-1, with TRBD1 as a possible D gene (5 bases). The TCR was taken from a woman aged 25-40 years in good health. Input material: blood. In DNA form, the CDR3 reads TGCGCCAGCAGCCAAGATCTAAGGGGTTTGCAGTTCTTC. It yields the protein CASSQDLRGLQFF.